This T cell receptor (beta chain) was obtained from a study of blood T cell repertoires in COVID-19 (dated by TCRdb to about 2020). Study-wide context: Collaborator samples came from the United States, Italy and Spain and covered acute and convalescent phases of COVID-19. The material from the prospective study consisted of cDNA or gDNA derived from T cells, B-cell-depleted T cells, or PBMCs. Deeply sampled blood TCRbeta repertoires from subjects exposed to, actively infected with, or recovered from COVID-19 were included in the dataset. The repertoires were released in a freely available public database intended as a resource for research on the immune response to SARS-CoV-2. Samples came from the ongoing ImmuneRACE study (first 160 participants) plus 1,254 subjects from 6 global collaborators. The sample metadata nearly always contained a de-identified subject ID, COVID-19 status, age in years and sex. Where available, HLA class I and class II types were obtained from metadata supplied by the sample provider rather than from assay-based typing.

TCRbeta CDR3 regions were amplified from genomic DNA by means of the immunoSEQ Assay, a bias-controlled multiplex PCR. In the source study's methods: The number of nucleated cells in each sample was estimated by amplification of reference gene primers within the assay. Sequence reads were collapsed and filtered to measure the absolute abundance of every unique TCRbeta CDR3 rearrangement. Productive Simpson clonality was computed per sample as the square root of Simpson's diversity index over productive rearrangements. Not all clones reach the TCRdb copy of this immuneACCESS table, which keeps in-frame sequences only. Checked studies attribute under half of the gap to unresolved V genes and leave the rest unexplained. Clonal size and the V and J genes are those of that table, whereas D and trimming came from the DNA. This sample holds 250,000 to 350,000 clones; under 90% were observed only once. The ten largest clones add up to approximately 0.94% of the sample.

This clone showed up just a few times. It has no known antigen specificity. Qualities for individual bases were not recorded, and no much larger clone is one base off. The investigation overall reported the following: The amount of clinical and demographic metadata varied by source and participant and was provided uncurated.

A second Seattle source provided samples from volunteer blood donors who had recovered from COVID-19. Collaborating institutions collected whole blood in K2EDTA tubes following their own protocols. For TCRbeta analysis, collaborators shipped samples as frozen whole blood, isolated PBMCs, or DNA extracted from either of those sample types. Relative to germline, V is missing 6 bases and J is missing 4 bases, with 11 bases of the junction outside any gene match. CDR1 and CDR2 are drawn from the germline V gene: MDHEN, SYDVKM. Spanning cysteine to phenylalanine, the CDR3 consists of 15 amino acids. Only the CDR3 region is kept as DNA, spanning 45 bases read in frame from base 1.

The sequence links TRBV28 to TRBJ1-2, and TRBD1 aligns with 7 junction nucleotides. The sequenced sample was peripheral blood. This sequence was found in a woman aged 40 to 55 who had recovered from COVID-19. CDR3 loop: CASSSITGTAYGYTF. The DNA sequence is TGTGCCAGCAGCTCCATAACGGGGACAGCCTATGGCTACACCTTC.